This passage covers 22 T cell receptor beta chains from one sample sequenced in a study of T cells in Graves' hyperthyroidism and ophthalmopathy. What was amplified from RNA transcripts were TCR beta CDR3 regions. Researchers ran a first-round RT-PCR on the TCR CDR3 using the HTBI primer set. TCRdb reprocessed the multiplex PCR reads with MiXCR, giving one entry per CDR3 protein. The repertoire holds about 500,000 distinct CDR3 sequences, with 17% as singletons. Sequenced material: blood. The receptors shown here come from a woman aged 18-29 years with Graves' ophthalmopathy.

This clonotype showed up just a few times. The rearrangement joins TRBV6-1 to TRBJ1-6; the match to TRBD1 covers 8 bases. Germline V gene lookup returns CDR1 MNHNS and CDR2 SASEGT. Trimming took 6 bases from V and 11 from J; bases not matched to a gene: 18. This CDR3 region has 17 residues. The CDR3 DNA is TGTGCCAGCAGCCCCAGGACAGGGATGACTTCGGTGGCACCCCTCCACTTT. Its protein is CASSPRTGMTSVAPLHF.

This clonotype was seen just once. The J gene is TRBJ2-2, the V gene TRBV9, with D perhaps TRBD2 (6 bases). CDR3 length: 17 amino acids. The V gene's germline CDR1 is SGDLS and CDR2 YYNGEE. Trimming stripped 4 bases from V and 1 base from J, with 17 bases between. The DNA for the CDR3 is TGTGCCAGCAGCATTACTCAGGGAGGCTTGAACACCGGGGAGCTGTTTTTT. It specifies CASSITQGGLNTGELFF.

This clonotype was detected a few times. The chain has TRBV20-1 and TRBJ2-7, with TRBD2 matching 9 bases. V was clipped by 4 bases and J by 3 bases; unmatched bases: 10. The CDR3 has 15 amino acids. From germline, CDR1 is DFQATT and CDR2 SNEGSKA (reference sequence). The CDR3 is CSAKVASGRYYEQYF. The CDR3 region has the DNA TGCAGTGCTAAGGTTGCCAGCGGGAGGTACTACGAGCAGTACTTC.

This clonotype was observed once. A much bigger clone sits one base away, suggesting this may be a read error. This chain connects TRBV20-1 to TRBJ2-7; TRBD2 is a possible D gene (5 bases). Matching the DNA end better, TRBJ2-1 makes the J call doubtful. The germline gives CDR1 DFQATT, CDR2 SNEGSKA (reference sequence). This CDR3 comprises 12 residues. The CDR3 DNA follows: TGCAGTGCTCCGGAGGAGTCCTACGAGCAGTTCTTC. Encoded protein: CSAPEESYEQFF.

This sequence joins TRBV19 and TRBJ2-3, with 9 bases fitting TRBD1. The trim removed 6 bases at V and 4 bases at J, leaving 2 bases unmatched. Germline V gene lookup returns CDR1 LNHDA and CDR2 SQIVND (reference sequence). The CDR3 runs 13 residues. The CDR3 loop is CASSRQGADTQYF. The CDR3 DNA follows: TGTGCCAGTAGCAGACAGGGGGCAGATACGCAGTATTTT. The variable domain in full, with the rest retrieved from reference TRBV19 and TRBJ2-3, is DGGITQSPKYLFRKEGQNVTLSCEQNLNHDAMYWYRQDPGQGLRLIYYSQIVNDFQKGDIAEGYSVSREKKESFPLTVTSAQKNPTAFYLCASSRQGADTQYFGPGTRLTVL.

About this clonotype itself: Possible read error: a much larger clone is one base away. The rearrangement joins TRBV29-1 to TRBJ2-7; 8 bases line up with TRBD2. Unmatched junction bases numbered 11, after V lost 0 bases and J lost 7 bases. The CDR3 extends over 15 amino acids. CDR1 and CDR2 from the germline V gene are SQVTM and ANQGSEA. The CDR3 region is CSVEDHARGVWEQYF. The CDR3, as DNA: TGCAGCGTTGAAGATCACGCGCGGGGGGTTTGGGAGCAGTACTTC.

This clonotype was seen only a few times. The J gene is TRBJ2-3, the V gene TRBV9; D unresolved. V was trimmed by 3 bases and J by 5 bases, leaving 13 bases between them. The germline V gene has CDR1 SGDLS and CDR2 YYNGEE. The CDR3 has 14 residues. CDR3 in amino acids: CASSAGELGDTQYF. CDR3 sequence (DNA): TGTGCCAGCAGCGCGGGCGAGTTGGGAGATACGCAGTATTTT. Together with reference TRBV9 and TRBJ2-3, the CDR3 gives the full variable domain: DSGVTQTPKHLITATGQRVTLRCSPRSGDLSVYWYQQSLDQGLQFLIQYYNGEERAKGNILERFSAQQFPDLHSELNLSSLELGDSALYFCASSAGELGDTQYFGPGTRLTVL.

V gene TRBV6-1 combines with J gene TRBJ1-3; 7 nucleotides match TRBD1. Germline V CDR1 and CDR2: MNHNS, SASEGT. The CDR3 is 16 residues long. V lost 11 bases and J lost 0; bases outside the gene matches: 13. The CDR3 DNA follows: TGTGCCTGCACAAGGGGGGACAGAGTCTCTGGAAACACCATATATTTT. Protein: CACTRGDRVSGNTIYF.

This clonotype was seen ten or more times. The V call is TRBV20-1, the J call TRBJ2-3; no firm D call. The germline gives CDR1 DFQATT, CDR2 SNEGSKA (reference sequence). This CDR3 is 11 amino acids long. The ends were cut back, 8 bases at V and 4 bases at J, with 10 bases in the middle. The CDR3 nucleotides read TGCAGTCCTAACGGTCCAGATACGCAGTATTTT. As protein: CSPNGPDTQYF.

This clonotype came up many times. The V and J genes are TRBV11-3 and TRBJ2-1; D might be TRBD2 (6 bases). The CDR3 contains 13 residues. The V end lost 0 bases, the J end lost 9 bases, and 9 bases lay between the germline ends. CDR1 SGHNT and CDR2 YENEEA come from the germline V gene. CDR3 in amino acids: CASSLDTGSEQFF. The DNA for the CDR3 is TGTGCCAGCAGCTTAGATACCGGGAGTGAGCAGTTCTTC. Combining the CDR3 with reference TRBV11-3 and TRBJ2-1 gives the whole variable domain EAGVVQSPRYKIIEKKQPVAFWCNPISGHNTLYWYLQNLGQGPELLIRYENEEAVDDSQLPKDRFSAERLKGVDSTLKIQPAELGDSAVYLCASSLDTGSEQFFGPGTRLTVL.

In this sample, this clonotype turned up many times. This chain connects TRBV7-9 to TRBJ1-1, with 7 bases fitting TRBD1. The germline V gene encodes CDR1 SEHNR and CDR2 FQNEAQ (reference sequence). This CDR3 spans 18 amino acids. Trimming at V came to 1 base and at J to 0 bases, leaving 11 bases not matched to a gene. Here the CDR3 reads CASSLVKGAITLNTEAFF. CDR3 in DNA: TGTGCCAGCAGCTTAGTAAAGGGGGCGATTACGCTGAACACTGAAGCTTTCTTT. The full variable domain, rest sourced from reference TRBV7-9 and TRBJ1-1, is DTGVSQNPRHKITKRGQNVTFRCDPISEHNRLYWYRQTLGQGPEFLTYFQNEAQLEKSRLLSDRFSAERPKGSFSTLEIQRTEQGDSAMYLCASSLVKGAITLNTEAFFGQGTRLTVV.

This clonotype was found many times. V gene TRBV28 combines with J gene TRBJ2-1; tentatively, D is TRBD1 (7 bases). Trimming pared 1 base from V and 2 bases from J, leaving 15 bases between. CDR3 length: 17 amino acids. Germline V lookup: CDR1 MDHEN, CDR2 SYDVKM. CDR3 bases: TGTGCCAGCAGTTTATTTCGGGGGCAGGGGGCCTACAATGAGCAGTTCTTC. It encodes CASSLFRGQGAYNEQFF. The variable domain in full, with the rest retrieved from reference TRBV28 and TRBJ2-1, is DVKVTQSSRYLVKRTGEKVFLECVQDMDHENMFWYRQDPGLGLRLIYFSYDVKMKEKGDIPEGYSVSREKKERFSLILESASTNQTSMYLCASSLFRGQGAYNEQFFGPGTRLTVL.

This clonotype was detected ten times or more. CDR3 coding DNA: TGCGCCAGCAGCTTGGCCGACGGGACCGAAGCTTTCTTT. Protein product: CASSLADGTEAFF. The chain couples TRBV5-1 to TRBJ1-1; D may be TRBD1 (5 bases). V was clipped by 0 bases and J by 8 bases, with 11 bases between them. The CDR3 sequence is 13 residues long. Germline V gene data show CDR1 as SGHRS and CDR2 as YFSETQ.

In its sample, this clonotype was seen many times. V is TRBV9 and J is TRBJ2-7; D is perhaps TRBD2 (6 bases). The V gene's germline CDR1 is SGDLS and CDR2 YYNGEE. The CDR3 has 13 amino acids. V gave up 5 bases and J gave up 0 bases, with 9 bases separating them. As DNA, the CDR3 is TGTGCCAGCAGTGTCGGGGGCTCCTACGAGCAGTACTTC. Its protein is CASSVGGSYEQYF.

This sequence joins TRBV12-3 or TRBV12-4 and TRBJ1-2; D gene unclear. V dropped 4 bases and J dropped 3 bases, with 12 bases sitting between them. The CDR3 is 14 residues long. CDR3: CASSSRTGHYGYTF. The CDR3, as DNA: TGTGCCAGCAGTTCTCGGACTGGACACTATGGCTACACCTTC.

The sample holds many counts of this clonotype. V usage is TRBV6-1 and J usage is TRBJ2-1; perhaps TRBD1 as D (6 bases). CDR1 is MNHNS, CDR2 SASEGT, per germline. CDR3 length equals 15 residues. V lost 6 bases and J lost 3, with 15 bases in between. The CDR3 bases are TGTGCCAGCAGAGCGGACAGTTCATTCTACAATGAGCAGTTCTTC. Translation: CASRADSSFYNEQFF.

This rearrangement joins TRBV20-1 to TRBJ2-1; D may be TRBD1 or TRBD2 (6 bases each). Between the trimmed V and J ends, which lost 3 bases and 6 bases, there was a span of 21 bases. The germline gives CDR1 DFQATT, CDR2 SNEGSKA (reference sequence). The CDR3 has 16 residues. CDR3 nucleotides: TGCAGTGCTAGGGAAAGAGACAGGACTACCGGCAATGAGCAGTTCTTC. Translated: CSARERDRTTGNEQFF.

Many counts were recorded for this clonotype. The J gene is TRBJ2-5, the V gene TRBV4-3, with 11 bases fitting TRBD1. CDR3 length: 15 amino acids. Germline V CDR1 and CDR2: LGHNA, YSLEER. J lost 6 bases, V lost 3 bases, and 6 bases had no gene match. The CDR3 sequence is CASSQRTGGLKTQYF. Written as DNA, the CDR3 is TGCGCCAGCAGCCAGAGGACAGGGGGCCTGAAGACCCAGTACTTC.

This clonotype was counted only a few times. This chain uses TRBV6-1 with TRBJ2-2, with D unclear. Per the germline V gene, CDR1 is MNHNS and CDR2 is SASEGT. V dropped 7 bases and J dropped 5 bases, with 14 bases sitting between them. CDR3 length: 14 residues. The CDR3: CASTFFLGTGELFF. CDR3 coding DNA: TGTGCCAGCACCTTTTTCCTCGGGACCGGGGAGCTGTTTTTT.

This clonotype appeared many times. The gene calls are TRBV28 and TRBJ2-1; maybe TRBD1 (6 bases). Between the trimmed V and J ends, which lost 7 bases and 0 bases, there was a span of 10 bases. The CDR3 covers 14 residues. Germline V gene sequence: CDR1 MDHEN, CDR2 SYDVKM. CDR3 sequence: CASNTGSSYNEQFF. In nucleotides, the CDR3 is TGTGCCAGCAATACAGGGAGCTCCTACAATGAGCAGTTCTTC.

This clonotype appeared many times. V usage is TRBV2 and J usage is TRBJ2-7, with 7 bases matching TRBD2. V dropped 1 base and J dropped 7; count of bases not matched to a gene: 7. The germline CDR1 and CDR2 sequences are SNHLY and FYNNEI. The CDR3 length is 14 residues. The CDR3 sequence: CASSEEAGSREQYF. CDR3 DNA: TGTGCCAGCAGTGAAGAAGCGGGGAGTCGGGAGCAGTACTTC.

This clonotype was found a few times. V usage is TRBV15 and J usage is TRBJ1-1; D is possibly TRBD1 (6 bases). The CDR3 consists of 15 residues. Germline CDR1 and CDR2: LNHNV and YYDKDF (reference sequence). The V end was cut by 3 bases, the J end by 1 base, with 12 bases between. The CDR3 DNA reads TGTGCCACCAGCAGGGAGTACAGGGAGAACACTGAAGCTTTCTTT. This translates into CATSREYRENTEAFF.